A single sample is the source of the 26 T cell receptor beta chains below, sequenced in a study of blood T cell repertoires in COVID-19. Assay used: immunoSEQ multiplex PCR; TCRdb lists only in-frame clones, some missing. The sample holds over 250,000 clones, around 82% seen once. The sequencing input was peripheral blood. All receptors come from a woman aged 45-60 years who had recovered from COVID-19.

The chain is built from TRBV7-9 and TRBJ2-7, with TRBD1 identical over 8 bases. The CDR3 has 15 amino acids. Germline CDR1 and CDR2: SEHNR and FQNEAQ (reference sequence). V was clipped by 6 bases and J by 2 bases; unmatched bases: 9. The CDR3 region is CASRNPTGGTYEQYF. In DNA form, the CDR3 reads TGTGCCAGCAGGAACCCAACAGGGGGTACCTACGAGCAGTACTTC.

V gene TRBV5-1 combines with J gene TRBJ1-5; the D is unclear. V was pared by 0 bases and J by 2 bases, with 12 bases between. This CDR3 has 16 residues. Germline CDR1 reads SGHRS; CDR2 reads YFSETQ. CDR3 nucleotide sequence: TGCGCCAGCAGCTTGGGATGGGGAGACGGCAATCAGCCCCAGCATTTT. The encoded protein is CASSLGWGDGNQPQHF.

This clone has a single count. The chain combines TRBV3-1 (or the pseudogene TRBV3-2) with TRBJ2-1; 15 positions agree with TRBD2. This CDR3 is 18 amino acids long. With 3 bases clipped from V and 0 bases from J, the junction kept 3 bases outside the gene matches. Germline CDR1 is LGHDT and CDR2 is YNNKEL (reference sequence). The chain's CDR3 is CASSQGLAGGHSYNEQFF. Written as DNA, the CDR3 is TGTGCCAGCAGCCAGGGACTAGCGGGGGGACACTCCTACAATGAGCAGTTCTTC.

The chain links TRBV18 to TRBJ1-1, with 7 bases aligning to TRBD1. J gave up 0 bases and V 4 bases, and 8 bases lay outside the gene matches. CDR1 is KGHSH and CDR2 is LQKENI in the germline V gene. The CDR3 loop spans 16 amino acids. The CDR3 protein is CASSLRQGSMNTEAFF. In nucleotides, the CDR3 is TGTGCCAGCTCACTCCGACAGGGCTCCATGAACACTGAAGCTTTCTTT.

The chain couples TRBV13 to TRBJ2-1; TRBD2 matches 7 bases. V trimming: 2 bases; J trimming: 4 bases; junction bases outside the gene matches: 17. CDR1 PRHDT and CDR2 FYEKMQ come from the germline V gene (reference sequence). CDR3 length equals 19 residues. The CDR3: CASSLPFRSGTIPYNEQFF. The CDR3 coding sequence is TGTGCCAGCAGCTTACCCTTCAGAAGTGGGACTATACCTTACAATGAGCAGTTCTTC.

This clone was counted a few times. The CDR3 DNA reads as TGTGCCAGCAGCTCGGGACTAGCGGGGGGTTTGACGACGCAGTATTTT. As protein: CASSSGLAGGLTTQYF. The V and J genes are TRBV5-4 and TRBJ2-3, with 15 nucleotides matching TRBD2. CDR1 SGHNT and CDR2 YYREEE come from the germline V gene (reference sequence). This CDR3 has 16 amino acids. V was pared by 3 bases and J by 9 bases, with 8 bases of the junction left unmatched.

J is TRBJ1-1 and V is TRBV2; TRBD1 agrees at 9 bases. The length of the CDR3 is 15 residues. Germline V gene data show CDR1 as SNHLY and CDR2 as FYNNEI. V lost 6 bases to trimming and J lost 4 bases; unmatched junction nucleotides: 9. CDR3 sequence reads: CASRQDRGPGTEAFF. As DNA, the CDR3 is TGTGCCAGCAGGCAGGACAGGGGACCGGGCACTGAAGCTTTCTTT.

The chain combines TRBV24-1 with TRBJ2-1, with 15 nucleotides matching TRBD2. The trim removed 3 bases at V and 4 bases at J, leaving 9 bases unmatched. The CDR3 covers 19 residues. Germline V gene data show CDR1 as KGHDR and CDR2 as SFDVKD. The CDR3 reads CATSDGRTSGRAGYNEQFF. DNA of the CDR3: TGTGCCACCAGTGATGGACGGACTAGCGGGAGGGCCGGGTACAATGAGCAGTTCTTC.

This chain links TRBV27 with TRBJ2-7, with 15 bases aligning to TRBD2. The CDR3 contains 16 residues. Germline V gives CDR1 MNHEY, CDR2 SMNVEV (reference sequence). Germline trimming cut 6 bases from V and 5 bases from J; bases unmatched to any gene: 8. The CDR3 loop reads CASRQRTSGGAHEQYF. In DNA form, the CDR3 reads TGTGCCAGCAGGCAGAGGACTAGCGGGGGGGCCCACGAGCAGTACTTC.

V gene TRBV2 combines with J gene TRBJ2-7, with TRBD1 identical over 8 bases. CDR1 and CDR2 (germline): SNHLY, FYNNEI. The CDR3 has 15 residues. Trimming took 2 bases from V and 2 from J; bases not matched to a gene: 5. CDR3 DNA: TGTGCCAGCAGTGAATTTCGGGACAGGACCTACGAGCAGTACTTC. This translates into CASSEFRDRTYEQYF.

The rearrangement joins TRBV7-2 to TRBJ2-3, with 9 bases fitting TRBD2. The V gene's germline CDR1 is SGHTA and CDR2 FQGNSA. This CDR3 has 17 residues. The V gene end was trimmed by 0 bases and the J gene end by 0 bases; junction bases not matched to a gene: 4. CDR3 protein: CASSLAPSGTSTDTQYF. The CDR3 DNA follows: TGTGCCAGCAGCTTAGCCCCTAGCGGGACTAGCACAGATACGCAGTATTTT.

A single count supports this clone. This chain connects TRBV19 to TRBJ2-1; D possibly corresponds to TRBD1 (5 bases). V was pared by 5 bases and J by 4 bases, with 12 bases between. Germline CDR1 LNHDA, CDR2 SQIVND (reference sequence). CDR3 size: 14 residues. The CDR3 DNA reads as TGTGCCAGTAGTTCTGACAGAGTATACAATGAGCAGTTCTTC. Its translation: CASSSDRVYNEQFF.

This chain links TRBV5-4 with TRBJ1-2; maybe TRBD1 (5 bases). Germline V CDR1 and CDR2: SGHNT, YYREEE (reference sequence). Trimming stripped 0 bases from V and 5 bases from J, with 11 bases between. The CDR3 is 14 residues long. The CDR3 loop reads CASSLDSEGYGYTF. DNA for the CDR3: TGTGCCAGCAGCTTGGACTCGGAGGGGTATGGCTACACCTTC.

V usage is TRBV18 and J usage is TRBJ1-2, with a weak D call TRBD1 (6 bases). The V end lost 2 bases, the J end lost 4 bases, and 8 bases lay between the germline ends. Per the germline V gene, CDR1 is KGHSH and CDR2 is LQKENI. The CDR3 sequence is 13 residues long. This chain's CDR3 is CASSPTGSYGYTF. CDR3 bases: TGTGCCAGCTCACCAACAGGGAGCTATGGCTACACCTTC.

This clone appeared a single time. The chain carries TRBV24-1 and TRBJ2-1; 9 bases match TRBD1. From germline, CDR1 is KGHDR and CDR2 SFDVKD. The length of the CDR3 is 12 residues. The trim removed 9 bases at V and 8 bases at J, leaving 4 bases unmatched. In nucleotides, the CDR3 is TGTGCCACCGGGCGACAGGGGGATGAGCAGTTCTTC. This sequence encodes CATGRQGDEQFF.

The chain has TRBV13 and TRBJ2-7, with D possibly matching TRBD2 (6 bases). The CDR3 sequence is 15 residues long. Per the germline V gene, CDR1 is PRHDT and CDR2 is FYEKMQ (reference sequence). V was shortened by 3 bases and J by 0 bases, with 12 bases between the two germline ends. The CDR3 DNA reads TGTGCCAGCAGCTTCGAGATGGGAGGCTCCTACGAGCAGTACTTC. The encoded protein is CASSFEMGGSYEQYF.

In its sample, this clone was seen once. The CDR3 spells CASSLAGVGGYGYTF. In nucleotides, the CDR3 is TGTGCCAGCAGCTTAGCGGGGGTAGGGGGCTATGGCTACACCTTC. This chain connects TRBV7-2 to TRBJ1-2, with D tentatively TRBD1 (6 bases). CDR1 is SGHTA and CDR2 is FQGNSA in the germline V gene. Trimming removed 0 bases at V and 4 bases at J, with 12 bases between. The CDR3 length is 15 residues. The full variable domain, with the rest looked up from reference TRBV7-2 and TRBJ1-2, is GAGVSQSPSNKVTEKGKDVELRCDPISGHTALYWYRQSLGQGLEFLIYFQGNSAPDKSGLPSDRFSAERTGGSVSTLTIQRTQQEDSAVYLCASSLAGVGGYGYTFGSGTRLTVV.

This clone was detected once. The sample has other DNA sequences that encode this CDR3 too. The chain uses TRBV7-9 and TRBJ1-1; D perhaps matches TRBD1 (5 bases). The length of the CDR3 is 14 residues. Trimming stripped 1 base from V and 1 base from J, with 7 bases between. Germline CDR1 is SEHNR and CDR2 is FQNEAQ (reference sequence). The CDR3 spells CASSLVTGNTEAFF. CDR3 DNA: TGTGCCAGCAGCTTAGTAACAGGGAACACTGAAGCTTTCTTT.

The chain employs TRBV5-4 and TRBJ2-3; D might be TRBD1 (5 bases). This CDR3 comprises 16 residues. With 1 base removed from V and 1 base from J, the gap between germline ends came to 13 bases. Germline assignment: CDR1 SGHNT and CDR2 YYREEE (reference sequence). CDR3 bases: TGTGCCAGCAGCTTGAGGCAGGGCAGGGGCACAGATACGCAGTATTTT. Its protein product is CASSLRQGRGTDTQYF. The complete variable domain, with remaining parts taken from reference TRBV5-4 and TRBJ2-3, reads ETGVTQSPTHLIKTRGQQVTLRCSSQSGHNTVSWYQQALGQGPQFIFQYYREEENGRGNFPPRFSGLQFPNYSSELNVNALELDDSALYLCASSLRQGRGTDTQYFGPGTRLTVL.

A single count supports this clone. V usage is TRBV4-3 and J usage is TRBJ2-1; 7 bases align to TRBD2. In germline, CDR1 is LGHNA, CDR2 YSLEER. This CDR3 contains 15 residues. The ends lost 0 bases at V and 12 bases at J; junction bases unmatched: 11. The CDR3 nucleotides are TGCGCCAGCAGCCAAGATTCTCCTGGGGGGGGACCGCAGTTCTTC. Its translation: CASSQDSPGGGPQFF.

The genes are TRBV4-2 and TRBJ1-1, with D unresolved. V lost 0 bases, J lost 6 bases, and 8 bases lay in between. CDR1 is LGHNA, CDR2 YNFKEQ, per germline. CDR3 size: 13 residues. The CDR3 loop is CASSQDRRAEAFF. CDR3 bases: TGTGCCAGCAGCCAAGATCGGAGGGCTGAAGCTTTCTTT.

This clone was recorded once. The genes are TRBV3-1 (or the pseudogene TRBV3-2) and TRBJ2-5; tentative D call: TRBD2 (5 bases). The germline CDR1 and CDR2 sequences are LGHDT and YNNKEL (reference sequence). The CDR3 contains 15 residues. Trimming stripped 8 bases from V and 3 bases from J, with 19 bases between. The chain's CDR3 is CASGLTASGKETQYF. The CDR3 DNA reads TGTGCCAGCGGGCTAACGGCCTCCGGGAAAGAGACCCAGTACTTC.

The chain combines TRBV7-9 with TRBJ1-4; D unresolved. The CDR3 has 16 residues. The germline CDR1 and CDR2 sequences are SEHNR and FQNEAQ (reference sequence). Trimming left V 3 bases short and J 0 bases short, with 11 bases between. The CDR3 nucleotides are TGTGCCAGCAGCTTGGGAGTTTTCTCAACTAATGAAAAACTGTTTTTT. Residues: CASSLGVFSTNEKLFF.

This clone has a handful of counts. The CDR3 coding sequence is TGTGCCAGCAGTTTCTCCGGACAGGGGGCATTTTCACCCCTCCACTTT. Translation gives CASSFSGQGAFSPLHF. The J gene is TRBJ1-6, the V gene TRBV28; 11 bases agree with TRBD1. The ends lost 3 bases at V and 9 bases at J; junction bases unmatched: 7. The CDR3 covers 16 residues. The germline CDR1 and CDR2 sequences are MDHEN and SYDVKM.

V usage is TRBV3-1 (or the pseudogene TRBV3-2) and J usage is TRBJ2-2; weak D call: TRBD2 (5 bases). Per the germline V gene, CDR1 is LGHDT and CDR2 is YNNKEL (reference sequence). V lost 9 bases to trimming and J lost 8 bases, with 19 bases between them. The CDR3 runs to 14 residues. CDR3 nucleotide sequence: TGTGCCAGTAGCTCGATCGGAGGCTCTGGGGAGCTGTTTTTT. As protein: CASSSIGGSGELFF.

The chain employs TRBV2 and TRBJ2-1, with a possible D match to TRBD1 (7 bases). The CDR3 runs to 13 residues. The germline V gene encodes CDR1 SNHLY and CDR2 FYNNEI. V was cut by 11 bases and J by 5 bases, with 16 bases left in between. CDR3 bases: TGTGCCGGCGGACAGGAGGGCAACAATGAGCAGTTCTTC. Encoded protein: CAGGQEGNNEQFF.